This T cell receptor delta chain was sequenced in a study of γδ T cells in repeated Plasmodium falciparum infection. Study-level background: Malaria-naive adults were infected with P. falciparum NF54 four times over about 600 days. Study-wide points: Vdelta2-negative gammadelta repertoires appeared less diverse and less shared in Malian than Australian children.

Sequencing covered both gamma and delta TCR chains per sample. TCRdb made new clone calls on the multiplex PCR reads using CATT. The repertoire includes about 93,000 delta-chain clones, 0.9% to 1% of them detected once, and roughly 9.5% sits in the top ten. Looked up from germline, CDR1 is GEAIGNYY and CDR2 is EKD. V trimming: 3 bases; J trimming: 3 bases; junction bases outside the gene matches: 22. This CDR3 is built from 20 residues. Gammadelta T cells were flow-sorted from PBMC into Vgamma9/Vdelta2+ and Vdelta2-negative populations for bulk analysis. This clone was counted ten times or more. What it recognizes is unknown.

The receptor's source is a pool of human donors (malaria-infected and uninfected, not separated). The sequenced sample was gamma-delta T cells from blood. This rearrangement joins TRDV2 to TRDJ1; 9 positions agree with TRDD3. The J gene was not available in TCRdb and was assigned here by matching the DNA to germline segments. Written as DNA, the CDR3 is TGTGCCTGTGACCTTCTCTCTACGGACATCGGGGATACGCCTGCCGATAAACTCATCTTT. This gives the protein CACDLLSTDIGDTPADKLIF.